Given below is one T cell receptor beta chain in context. Its antigen is currently unknown. These data are taken from a study of long-term antiretroviral therapy in people with HIV. Study information: First collections came about a decade before the 2015 immediate-ART recommendation. Study conclusions and caveats: Information on adherence to ART, viral resistance or therapy changes was unavailable. ART-treated samples gained diversity yet remained below transplant donor controls.

The assay, immunoSEQ v3.0, was run at survey level. Profiled with immunoSEQ multiplex PCR; TCRdb holds only in-frame clones, not every one. This table holds some 30,000 clones, roughly nine tenths found once. Each donor provided at least one pre-ART PBMC sample and at least two post-ART PBMC samples. Trimming left V 2 bases short and J 7 bases short, with 14 bases between. The CDR3 contains 15 residues. Germline-derived CDR1 and CDR2 are SEHNR and FQNEAQ (reference sequence). The chain joins TRBV7-9 to TRBJ1-4; no definite D call. The material sequenced was unsorted PBMCs, taken 2 years after starting antiretroviral therapy. The clonotype comes from a man aged 50-60 years with HIV. CDR3 region: CASSLSGTVGEKLFF. The CDR3 bases are TGTGCCAGCAGCTTAAGCGGAACCGTTGGTGAAAAACTGTTTTTT.